The next 22 T cell receptor beta chains were all read from a single sample in a study of T cell changes during pregnancy in multiple sclerosis. Assay: immunoSEQ multiplex PCR; the TCRdb copy retains only in-frame clones and omits some. The sample shows about 29,000 clones, 75% to 95% of them seen only once. The specimen was CD8+ T cells from peripheral blood mononuclear cells, collected before pregnancy. The source of these receptors is a female donor with multiple sclerosis, enrolled in a pregnancy study.

This rearrangement joins TRBV13 to TRBJ2-3, with 7 bases identical to TRBD2. Germline loops: CDR1 PRHDT, CDR2 FYEKMQ (reference sequence). This CDR3 is built from 19 residues. Germline trimming cut 4 bases from V and 1 base from J; bases unmatched to any gene: 17. The CDR3 sequence: CASSSYGHPGTSGTDTQYF. The DNA of the CDR3 is TGTGCCAGCAGCTCCTACGGTCACCCGGGCACTAGCGGCACAGATACGCAGTATTTT.

This clone was seen a single time. The CDR3 region is CASSEAAASQYEQYF. The CDR3 bases are TGTGCCAGCAGTGAAGCGGCGGCTAGTCAATACGAGCAGTACTTC. The V and J genes are TRBV2 and TRBJ2-7; D is uncertain. With 0 bases removed from V and 4 bases from J, the gap between germline ends came to 13 bases. The CDR3 has 15 amino acids. The germline CDR1 and CDR2 sequences are SNHLY and FYNNEI.

This clone showed up many times. This rearrangement joins TRBV15 to TRBJ2-3; D is possibly TRBD2 (5 bases). The CDR3 runs to 15 residues. V was cut by 1 base and J by 0 bases, with 8 bases left in between. Germline CDR1 LNHNV, CDR2 YYDKDF (reference sequence). The CDR3: CATSRARGSTDTQYF. The CDR3 bases are TGTGCCACCAGCAGAGCCCGGGGTAGCACAGATACGCAGTATTTT.

This clone was picked up one time. The chain recombines TRBV10-3 with TRBJ2-6, with 7 bases identical to TRBD2. The CDR3 is 16 residues long. Germline V gives CDR1 ENHRY, CDR2 SYGVKD. V gave up 3 bases and J gave up 2 bases; unmatched junction bases: 4. CDR3: CAISDKGGAGANVLTF. CDR3 bases: TGTGCCATCAGTGATAAGGGAGGGGCTGGGGCCAACGTCCTGACTTTC.

This chain uses TRBV7-9 with TRBJ2-7; D is possibly TRBD1 (6 bases). This CDR3 comprises 13 residues. Per germline, CDR1 SEHNR and CDR2 FQNEAQ (reference sequence). Trimming removed 5 bases from V and 5 bases from J, with 13 bases in between. CDR3 sequence: CASSMTYRDEQYF. CDR3 sequence (DNA): TGTGCCAGCAGCATGACTTACAGGGACGAGCAGTACTTC.

The J gene is TRBJ2-6, the V gene TRBV6-6, with D possibly matching TRBD1 (6 bases). The CDR3 length is 15 residues. Germline V lookup: CDR1 MNHNY, CDR2 SVGAGI (reference sequence). V was trimmed by 3 bases and J by 3 bases, leaving 9 bases between them. The CDR3 DNA sequence: TGTGCCAGCAGTTATAAGGGGGATGGGGCCAACGTCCTGACTTTC. Translated, it gives CASSYKGDGANVLTF.

The chain carries TRBV19 and TRBJ2-2; D not certain. Germline lookup yields CDR1 LNHDA and CDR2 SQIVND (reference sequence). V shed 3 bases and J shed 5 bases, with 10 bases lying between them. CDR3 length: 14 amino acids. CDR3 in amino acids: CASSIGDLTGELFF. The DNA for the CDR3 is TGTGCCAGTAGTATCGGAGATCTTACCGGGGAGCTGTTTTTT.

The J gene is TRBJ2-7, the V gene TRBV9; the D gene is possibly TRBD1 (5 bases). The CDR3 is made up of 14 amino acids. The germline V gene encodes CDR1 SGDLS and CDR2 YYNGEE. Trimming left V 2 bases short and J 3 bases short, with 12 bases between. The DNA of the CDR3 is TGTGCCAGCAGCGTCCAAGGGGATAACTACGAGCAGTACTTC. It specifies CASSVQGDNYEQYF.

This chain joins TRBV19 and TRBJ2-5; D unclear. V lost 5 bases and J lost 5, with 12 bases in between. Germline V gene sequence: CDR1 LNHDA, CDR2 SQIVND (reference sequence). This CDR3 comprises 13 residues. The CDR3 bases are TGTGCCAGTAGTCTTTCTGAGGTGGAGACCCAGTACTTC. It yields the protein CASSLSEVETQYF.

The count of this clone is one. CDR3 region: CSVVSGESSYNEQFF. The CDR3 nucleotides read TGCAGCGTTGTCTCGGGGGAATCCTCCTACAATGAGCAGTTCTTC. The rearrangement links TRBV29-1 to TRBJ2-1, with TRBD2 as a possible D gene (6 bases). The ends were cut back, 4 bases at V and 0 bases at J, with 13 bases in the middle. Germline CDR1 reads SQVTM; CDR2 reads ANQGSEA. This CDR3 is 15 amino acids long.

The chain joins TRBV19 to TRBJ1-1; D ambiguous. Looked up from germline, CDR1 is LNHDA and CDR2 is SQIVND (reference sequence). Trimming took 3 bases from V and 0 from J, leaving 23 bases between them. This CDR3 is 19 amino acids long. The CDR3 region is CASSISADIFGQMNTEAFF. The CDR3 nucleotides read TGTGCCAGTAGTATTTCTGCCGATATTTTTGGGCAGATGAACACTGAAGCTTTCTTT.

The chain has TRBV5-8 and TRBJ1-2, with 9 bases matching TRBD1. This CDR3 has 16 residues. Germline CDR1 SGHTS, CDR2 YDEGEE. Trimming cost V 4 bases and J 6 bases; bases outside gene matches: 13. The CDR3 nucleotides are TGTGCCAGCAGCGAAAGGACAGGGGCCGGCTGGAATGGCTACACCTTC. Translating it yields CASSERTGAGWNGYTF.

There are a few counts of this clone. This chain connects TRBV28 to TRBJ2-1; D possibly corresponds to TRBD2 (5 bases). V shed 8 bases and J shed 3 bases, with 5 bases lying between them. Germline CDR1 is MDHEN and CDR2 is SYDVKM. This CDR3 is built from 11 residues. The CDR3 DNA sequence: TGTGCCAGCCGGGACTACAATGAGCAGTTCTTC. This translates into CASRDYNEQFF.

This clone turned up a few times. The V gene is TRBV4-3, the J gene TRBJ2-2; the match to TRBD2 covers 12 bases. The length of the CDR3 is 18 residues. With 0 bases clipped from V and 7 bases from J, the junction kept 9 bases outside the gene matches. Germline-derived CDR1 and CDR2 are LGHNA and YSLEER. This chain's CDR3 is CASSQDHLAGGPDGELFF. CDR3 nucleotides: TGCGCCAGCAGCCAAGATCATCTAGCGGGAGGGCCGGACGGGGAGCTGTTTTTT.

The V call is TRBV5-5, the J call TRBJ2-7; 7 bases are shared with TRBD2. Germline lookup yields CDR1 SGHKS and CDR2 YYEKEE (reference sequence). With 6 bases clipped from V and 2 bases from J, the junction kept 5 bases outside the gene matches. CDR3 length equals 13 residues. The CDR3 DNA sequence: TGTGCCAGCACCTCTCTAGCGGCCTACGAGCAGTACTTC. Translated, it gives CASTSLAAYEQYF.

The chain combines TRBV6-5 with TRBJ2-7; TRBD2 agrees at 10 bases. With 8 bases clipped from V and 6 bases from J, the junction kept 10 bases outside the gene matches. CDR1 and CDR2 (germline): MNHEY, SVGAGI. CDR3 length: 14 residues. The DNA for the CDR3 is TGTGCCAGCGGCCCTAGCGGGGGCGCTTCCGAGCAGTACTTC. Its protein product is CASGPSGGASEQYF.

This chain connects TRBV27 to TRBJ2-1, with D possibly TRBD1 on 6 matching bases. Germline V gene sequence: CDR1 MNHEY, CDR2 SMNVEV (reference sequence). The germline V and J ends were trimmed by 9 bases and 0 bases, with 12 bases remaining between them. The CDR3 spans 14 residues. CDR3 sequence (DNA): TGTGCCAGTCGGACAGCTAGCTCCTACAATGAGCAGTTCTTC. This gives the protein CASRTASSYNEQFF.

Worth noting for this clone: A junction end diverges from the germline sequence, so it may reflect a read error. The CDR3 loop is CASSVAGAETDTQYF. DNA of the CDR3: TGTGCCAGCAGCGTAGCGGGAGCGGAGACAGATACGCAGTATTTT. J is TRBJ2-3 and V is TRBV7-6; 9 bases line up with TRBD2. The CDR3 is made up of 15 amino acids. From germline, CDR1 is SGHVS and CDR2 FNYEAQ.

The V call is TRBV6-5, the J call TRBJ2-1; TRBD1 matches at 9 bases. V lost 6 bases to trimming and J lost 6 bases; unmatched junction nucleotides: 9. The CDR3 is made up of 15 amino acids. CDR1 and CDR2 (germline): MNHEY, SVGAGI. DNA for the CDR3: TGTGCCAGCAGCGTCACAGGGGGCTTGGGCAATGAGCAGTTCTTC. This sequence encodes CASSVTGGLGNEQFF.

The rearrangement joins TRBV27 to TRBJ2-1; TRBD2 matches at 15 bases. CDR1 is MNHEY and CDR2 is SMNVEV in the germline V gene (reference sequence). This CDR3 has 16 residues. J lost 2 bases, V lost 8 bases, and 4 bases had no gene match. CDR3 region: CASARTSGRAYNEQFF. DNA of the CDR3: TGTGCCAGCGCCCGGACTAGCGGGAGGGCCTACAATGAGCAGTTCTTC.

The chain carries TRBV28 and TRBJ1-1; 8 nucleotides line up with TRBD1. J gave up 11 bases and V 5 bases, and 13 bases lay outside the gene matches. The germline V gene has CDR1 MDHEN and CDR2 SYDVKM. The CDR3 is made up of 14 amino acids. CDR3 loop: CASSPWSGTGVAFF. The CDR3 DNA is TGTGCCAGCAGTCCATGGTCCGGGACAGGCGTCGCTTTCTTT.

The chain employs TRBV15 and TRBJ2-1; perhaps TRBD1 as D (6 bases). Trimming left V 4 bases short and J 2 bases short, with 18 bases between. Germline-derived CDR1 and CDR2 are LNHNV and YYDKDF (reference sequence). CDR3 size: 17 residues. DNA of the CDR3: TGTGCCACCAGCACGGACCTCAGGGGAGTCGCCTACAATGAGCAGTTCTTC. It translates to CATSTDLRGVAYNEQFF.